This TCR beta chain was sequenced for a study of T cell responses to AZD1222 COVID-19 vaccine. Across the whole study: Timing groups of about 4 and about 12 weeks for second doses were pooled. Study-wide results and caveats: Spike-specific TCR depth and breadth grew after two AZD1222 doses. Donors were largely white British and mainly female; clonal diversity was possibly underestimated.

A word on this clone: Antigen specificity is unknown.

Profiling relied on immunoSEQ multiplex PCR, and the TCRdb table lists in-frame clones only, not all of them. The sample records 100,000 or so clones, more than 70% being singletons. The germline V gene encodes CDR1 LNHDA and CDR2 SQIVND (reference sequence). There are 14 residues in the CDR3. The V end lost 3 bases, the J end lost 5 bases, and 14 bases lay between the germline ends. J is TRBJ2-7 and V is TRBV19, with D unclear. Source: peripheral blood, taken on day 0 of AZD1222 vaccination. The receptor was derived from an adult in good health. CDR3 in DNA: TGTGCCAGTAGTATTAGGGTTACCGACGACGAGCAGTACTTC. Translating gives CASSIRVTDDEQYF. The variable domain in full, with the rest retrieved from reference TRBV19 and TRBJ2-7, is DGGITQSPKYLFRKEGQNVTLSCEQNLNHDAMYWYRQDPGQGLRLIYYSQIVNDFQKGDIAEGYSVSREKKESFPLTVTSAQKNPTAFYLCASSIRVTDDEQYFGPGTRLTVT.